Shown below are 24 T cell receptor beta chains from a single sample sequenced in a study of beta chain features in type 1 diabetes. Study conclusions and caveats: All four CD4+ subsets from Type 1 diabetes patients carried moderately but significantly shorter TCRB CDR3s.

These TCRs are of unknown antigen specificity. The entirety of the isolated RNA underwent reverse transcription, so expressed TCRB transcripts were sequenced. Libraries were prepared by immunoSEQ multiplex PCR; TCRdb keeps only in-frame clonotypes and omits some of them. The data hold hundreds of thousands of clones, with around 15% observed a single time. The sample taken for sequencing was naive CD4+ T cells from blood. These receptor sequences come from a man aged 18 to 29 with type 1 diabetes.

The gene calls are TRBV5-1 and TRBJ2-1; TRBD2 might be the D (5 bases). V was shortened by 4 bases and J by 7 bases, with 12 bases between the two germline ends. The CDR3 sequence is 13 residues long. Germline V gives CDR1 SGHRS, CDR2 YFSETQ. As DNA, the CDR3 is TGCGCCAGCAGCCCGCGGAGGATGAATGAGCAGTTCTTC. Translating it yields CASSPRRMNEQFF.

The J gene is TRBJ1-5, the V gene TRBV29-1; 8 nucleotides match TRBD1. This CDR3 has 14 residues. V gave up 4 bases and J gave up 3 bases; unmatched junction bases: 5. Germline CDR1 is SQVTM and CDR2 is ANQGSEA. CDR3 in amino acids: CSVGTGSTNQPQHF. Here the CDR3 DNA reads TGCAGCGTTGGGACAGGGTCCACCAATCAGCCCCAGCATTTT.

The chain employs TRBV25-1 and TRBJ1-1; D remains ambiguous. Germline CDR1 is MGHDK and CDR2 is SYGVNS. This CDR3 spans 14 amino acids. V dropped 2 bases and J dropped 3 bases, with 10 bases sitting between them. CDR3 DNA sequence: TGTGCCAGCAGTGAAATGGGCAAAGACACTGAAGCTTTCTTT. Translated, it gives CASSEMGKDTEAFF.

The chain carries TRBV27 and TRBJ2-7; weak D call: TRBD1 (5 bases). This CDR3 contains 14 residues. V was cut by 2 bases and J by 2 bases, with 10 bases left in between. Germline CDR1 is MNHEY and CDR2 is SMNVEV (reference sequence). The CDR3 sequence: CASSLTGETYEQYF. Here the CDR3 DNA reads TGTGCCAGCAGTTTAACAGGAGAGACCTACGAGCAGTACTTC.

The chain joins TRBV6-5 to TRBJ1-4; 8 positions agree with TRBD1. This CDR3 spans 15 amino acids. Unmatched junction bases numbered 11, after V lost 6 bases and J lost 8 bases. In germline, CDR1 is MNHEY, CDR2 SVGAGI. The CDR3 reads CASSETGAVGEKLFF. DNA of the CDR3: TGTGCCAGCAGCGAGACAGGGGCAGTTGGGGAAAAACTGTTTTTT.

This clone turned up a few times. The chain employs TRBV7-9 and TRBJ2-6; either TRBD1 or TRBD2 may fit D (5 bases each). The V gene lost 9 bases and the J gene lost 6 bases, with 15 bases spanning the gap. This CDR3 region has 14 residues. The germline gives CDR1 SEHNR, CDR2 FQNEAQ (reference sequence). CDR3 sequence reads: CASLRGTLANVLTF. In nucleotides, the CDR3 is TGTGCCAGTCTGAGGGGTACCTTGGCCAACGTCCTGACTTTC.

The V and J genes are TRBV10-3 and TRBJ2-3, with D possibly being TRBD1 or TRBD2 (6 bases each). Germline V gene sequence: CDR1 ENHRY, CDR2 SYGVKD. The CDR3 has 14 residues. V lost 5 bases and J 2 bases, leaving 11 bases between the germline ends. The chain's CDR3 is CAISNGGPTDTQYF. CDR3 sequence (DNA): TGTGCCATCAGTAACGGGGGCCCCACAGATACGCAGTATTTT.

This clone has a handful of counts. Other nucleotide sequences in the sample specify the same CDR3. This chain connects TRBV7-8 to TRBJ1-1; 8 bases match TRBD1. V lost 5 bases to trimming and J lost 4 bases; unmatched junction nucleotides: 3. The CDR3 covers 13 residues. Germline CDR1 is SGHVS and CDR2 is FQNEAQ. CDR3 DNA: TGTGCCAGCAGCCTCACAGGGGGCACTGAAGCTTTCTTT. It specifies CASSLTGGTEAFF.

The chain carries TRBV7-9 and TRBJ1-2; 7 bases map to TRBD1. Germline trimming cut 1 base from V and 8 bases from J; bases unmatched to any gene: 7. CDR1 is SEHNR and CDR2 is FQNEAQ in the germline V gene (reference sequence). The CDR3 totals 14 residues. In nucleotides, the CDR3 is TGTGCCAGCAGCTTAGGTGGGACAGAGGGCGGCTACACCTTC. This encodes CASSLGGTEGGYTF.

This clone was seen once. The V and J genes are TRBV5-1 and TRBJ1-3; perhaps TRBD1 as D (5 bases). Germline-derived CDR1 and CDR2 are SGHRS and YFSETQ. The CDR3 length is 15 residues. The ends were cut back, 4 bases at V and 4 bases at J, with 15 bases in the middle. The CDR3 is CASSQLGGQGNTIYF. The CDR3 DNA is TGCGCCAGCAGCCAGCTCGGGGGTCAAGGAAACACCATATATTTT.

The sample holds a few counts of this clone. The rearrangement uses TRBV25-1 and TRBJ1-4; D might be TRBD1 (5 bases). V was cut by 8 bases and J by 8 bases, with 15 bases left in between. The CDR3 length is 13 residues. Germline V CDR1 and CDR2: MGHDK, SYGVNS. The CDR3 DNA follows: TGTGCCAGCCGGGGGACCGAGGCGGAAAAACTGTTTTTT. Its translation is CASRGTEAEKLFF.

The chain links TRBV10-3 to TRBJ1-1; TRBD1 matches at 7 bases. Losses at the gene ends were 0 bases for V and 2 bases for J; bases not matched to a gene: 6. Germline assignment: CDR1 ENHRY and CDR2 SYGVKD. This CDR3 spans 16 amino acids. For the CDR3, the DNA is TGTGCCATCAGTGAGTCAGCCGGGACAGCTAACACTGAAGCTTTCTTT. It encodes CAISESAGTANTEAFF.

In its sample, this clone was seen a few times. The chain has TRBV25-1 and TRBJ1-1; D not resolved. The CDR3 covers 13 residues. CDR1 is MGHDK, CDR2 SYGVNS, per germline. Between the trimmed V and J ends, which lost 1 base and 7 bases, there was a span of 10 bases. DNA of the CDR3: TGTGCCAGCAGTGAATGGATAGAGGGTGAAGCTTTCTTT. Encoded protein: CASSEWIEGEAFF.

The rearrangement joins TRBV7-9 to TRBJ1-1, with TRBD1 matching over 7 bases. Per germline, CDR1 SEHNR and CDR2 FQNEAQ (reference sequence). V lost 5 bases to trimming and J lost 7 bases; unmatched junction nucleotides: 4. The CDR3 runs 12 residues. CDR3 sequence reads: CASSLRDSEAFF. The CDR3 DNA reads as TGTGCCAGCAGCCTGAGGGACAGTGAAGCTTTCTTT. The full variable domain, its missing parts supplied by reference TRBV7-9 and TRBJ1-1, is DTGVSQNPRHKITKRGQNVTFRCDPISEHNRLYWYRQTLGQGPEFLTYFQNEAQLEKSRLLSDRFSAERPKGSFSTLEIQRTEQGDSAMYLCASSLRDSEAFFGQGTRLTVV.

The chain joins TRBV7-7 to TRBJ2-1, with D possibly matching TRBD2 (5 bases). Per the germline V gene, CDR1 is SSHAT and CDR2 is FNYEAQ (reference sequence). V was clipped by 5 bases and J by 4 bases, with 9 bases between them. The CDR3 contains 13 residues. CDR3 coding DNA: TGTGCCAGCAGCCTGGACTTTTACAATGAGCAGTTCTTC. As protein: CASSLDFYNEQFF.

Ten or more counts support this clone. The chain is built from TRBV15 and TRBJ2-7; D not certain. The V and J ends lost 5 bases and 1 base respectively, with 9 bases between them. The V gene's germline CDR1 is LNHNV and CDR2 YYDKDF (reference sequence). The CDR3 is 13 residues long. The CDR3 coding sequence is TGTGCCACCAGCGCGGTGGGGTCCTACGAGCAGTACTTC. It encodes CATSAVGSYEQYF.

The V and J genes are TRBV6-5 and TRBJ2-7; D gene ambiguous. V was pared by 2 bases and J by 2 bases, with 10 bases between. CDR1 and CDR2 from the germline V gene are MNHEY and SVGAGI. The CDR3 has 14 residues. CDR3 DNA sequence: TGTGCCAGCAGTTACGCACAGCTAGCCTACGAGCAGTACTTC. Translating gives CASSYAQLAYEQYF.

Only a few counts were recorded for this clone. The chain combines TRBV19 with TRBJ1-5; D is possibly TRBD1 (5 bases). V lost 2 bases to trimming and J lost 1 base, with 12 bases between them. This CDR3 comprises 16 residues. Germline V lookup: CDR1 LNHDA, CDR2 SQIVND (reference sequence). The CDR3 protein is CASSIQTGPSNQPQHF. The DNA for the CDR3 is TGTGCCAGTAGTATACAGACGGGGCCGAGCAATCAGCCCCAGCATTTT.

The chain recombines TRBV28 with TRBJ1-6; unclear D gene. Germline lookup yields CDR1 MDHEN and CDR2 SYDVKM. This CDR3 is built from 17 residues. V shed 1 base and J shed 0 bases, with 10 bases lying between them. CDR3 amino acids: CASSLYLGSSYNSPLHF. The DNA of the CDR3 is TGTGCCAGCAGTTTATACTTAGGGAGCTCCTATAATTCACCCCTCCACTTT.

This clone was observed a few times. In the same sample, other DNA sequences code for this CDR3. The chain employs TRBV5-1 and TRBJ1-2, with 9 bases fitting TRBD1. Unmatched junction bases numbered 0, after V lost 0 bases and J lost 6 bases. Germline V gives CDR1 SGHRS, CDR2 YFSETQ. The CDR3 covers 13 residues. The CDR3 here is CASSLGQGDGYTF. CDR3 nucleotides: TGCGCCAGCAGCTTGGGACAGGGGGATGGCTACACCTTC.

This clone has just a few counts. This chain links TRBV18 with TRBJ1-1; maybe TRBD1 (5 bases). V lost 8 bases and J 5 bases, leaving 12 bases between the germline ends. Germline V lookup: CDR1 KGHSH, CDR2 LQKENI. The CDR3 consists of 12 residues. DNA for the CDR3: TGTGCCAGCCAAAGTGGGGGAACTGAAGCTTTCTTT. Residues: CASQSGGTEAFF.

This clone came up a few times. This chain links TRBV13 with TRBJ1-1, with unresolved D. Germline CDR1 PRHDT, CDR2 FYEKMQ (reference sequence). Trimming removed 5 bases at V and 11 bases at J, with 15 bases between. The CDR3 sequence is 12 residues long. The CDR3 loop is CASSRSPAAAFF. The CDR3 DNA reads TGTGCCAGCAGCCGATCGCCGGCGGCTGCTTTCTTT.

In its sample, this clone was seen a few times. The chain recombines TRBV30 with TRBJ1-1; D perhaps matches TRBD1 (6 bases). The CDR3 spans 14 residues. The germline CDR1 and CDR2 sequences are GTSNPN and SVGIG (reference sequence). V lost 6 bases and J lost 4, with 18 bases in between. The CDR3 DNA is TGTGCCTGCCTTCTAGGCGGACAGCTCACTGAAGCTTTCTTT. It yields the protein CACLLGGQLTEAFF.

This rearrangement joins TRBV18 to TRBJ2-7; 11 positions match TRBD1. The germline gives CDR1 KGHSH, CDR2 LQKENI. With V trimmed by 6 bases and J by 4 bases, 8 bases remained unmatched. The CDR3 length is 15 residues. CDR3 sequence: CASSNPGQGVYEQYF. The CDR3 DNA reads TGTGCCAGCTCGAATCCGGGACAGGGGGTTTACGAGCAGTACTTC. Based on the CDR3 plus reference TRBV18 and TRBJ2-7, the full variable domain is NAGVMQNPRHLVRRRGQEARLRCSPMKGHSHVYWYRQLPEEGLKFMVYLQKENIIDESGMPKERFSAEFPKEGPSILRIQQVVRGDSAAYFCASSNPGQGVYEQYFGPGTRLTVT.